The present T cell receptor beta chain was sequenced within a study of low-dose radiotherapy and immunotherapy resistance in tumors. On the study more broadly: Across 26 weeks, 13 Gy in total went to Cohort 2, delivered as 1 Gy per fraction every two weeks. The drug cyclophosphamide was given into a vein at 200 mg/m2 every two weeks, one day before radiation and immunotherapy.

Priming of first-strand cDNA relied on TRAV- and TRBV-specific primers (covering alpha and beta chains). TCR amplification ran 20 PCR cycles using constant-region and V-primer adapter primers. By in vitro transcription, the isolated mRNA was amplified. TCRdb re-called the reads with MiXCR, one entry per CDR3 protein. The sample contains approximately 42,000 distinct CDR3 sequences, less than 30% of which appear only once. This CDR3 comprises 10 residues. Trimming removed 1 base at V and 4 bases at J, with 1 base between. The germline V gene encodes CDR1 DFQATT and CDR2 SNEGSKA (reference sequence). Time point defined: after trial treatment. The treatment here: LDRT plus nivolumab, ipilimumab, low-dose cyclophosphamide and aspirin (RACIN trial). Treatment combined nivolumab, ipilimumab, aspirin, low-dose cyclophosphamide and low-dose radiotherapy in a dose-escalation trial. This clonotype was seen at least ten times.

The clonotype was recovered from a male donor with prostate cancer. The chain has TRBV20-1 and TRBJ2-5; no clear D. The material sequenced was PBMCs, taken after low-dose radiotherapy plus immunotherapy. The CDR3: CSARVETQYF. Written as DNA, the CDR3 is TGCAGTGCTAGAGTAGAGACCCAGTACTTC.